Listed below are T cell receptor beta chains from one sample, sequenced in a study of cytomegalovirus exposure and HLA in healthy donors. Assay used: immunoSEQ multiplex PCR; TCRdb lists only in-frame clones, some missing. This sample has approximately 200,000 clones, with around 78% found just once. Sequenced sample: PBMCs. These receptors were obtained from a man between 25 and 39 years old in good health and CMV-seronegative. CDR3s leave out the opening cysteine and the closing phenylalanine or tryptophan.

j_gene	v_gene	CDR3aa
TRBJ1-6	TRBV2	ASSDTITAGSVNSPLH
TRBJ2-7	TRBV11-2	ASRVGTGSYEQY
TRBJ2-5	TRBV7-8	ASSLGLALETQY
TRBJ2-6	TRBV19	ASSSGTGSSGANVLT
TRBJ1-2	TRBV7-9	ASSSLGFEEWNGYT
TRBJ1-2	TRBV6-5	ASNEGRGGYT
TRBJ1-5	TRBV6-5	ASSPVDRADQPQH
TRBJ2-6	TRBV11-3	ASSSRGPGVTGANVLT
TRBJ2-3	TRBV4-1	ASSQYWGDRVTDTQY
TRBJ1-2	TRBV5-4	ASSSDNNYGYT
TRBJ1-4	TRBV11-2	ASSPGTVNEKLF
TRBJ2-1	TRBV9	ASSHGRLAGNYNEQF
TRBJ2-2	TRBV11-2	ASSAVTGGRTGELF
TRBJ1-4	TRBV5-1	ASSLDRGLGEKLF
TRBJ2-5	TRBV6-6	ASSPGEIMQETQY
TRBJ1-2	TRBV14	ASSRTGGSYGYT
TRBJ1-3	TRBV9	ASSVADSRGNTIY
TRBJ1-1	TRBV5-1	ASSLDRGMNTEAF
TRBJ2-7	TRBV5-4	AGSLGSGQGSYEQY
TRBJ2-1	TRBV6-1	ASSEQDRGLGNEQF
TRBJ1-4	TRBV7-3	ASSPPGVSNEKLF
TRBJ1-5	TRBV5-6	ASSLRAGNSNQPQH
TRBJ1-1	TRBV7-9	ASSQSMTGQGAEAF
TRBJ1-3	TRBV28	ASSLPGTAGNTIY
TRBJ1-2	TRBV27	ASSLRGPGVVYGYT
TRBJ2-7	TRBV4-1	ASSQATGPLPYEQY
TRBJ1-5	TRBV11-2	ASSLEPGSNQPQH
TRBJ2-1	TRBV7-3	ASSLISYNEQF
TRBJ2-5	TRBV6-4	ASSQGEQTQY
TRBJ1-2	TRBV6-1	ASSEFSGLGGYT
TRBJ2-7	TRBV5-1	ASSLARGVNEQY
TRBJ2-7	TRBV5-4	ASSFGGGYEQY
TRBJ1-2	TRBV27	ASSAPGGVGGYT
TRBJ2-7	TRBV7-6	ASSPQKGAREQY
TRBJ1-2	TRBV5-6	ASVAELNYGYT
TRBJ2-7	TRBV28	ASTSGTPTGYEQY
TRBJ1-5	TRBV19	ASTQTGFSNQPQH
TRBJ1-2	TRBV6-1	ASTLQGGGYGYT
TRBJ2-7	TRBV13	ASSLIGVYEQY
TRBJ2-5	TRBV5-4	ASSAMTGGKTQY
TRBJ1-5	TRBV20-1	SASLDQPQH
TRBJ2-3	TRBV19	ASSGGLANIRTDTQY